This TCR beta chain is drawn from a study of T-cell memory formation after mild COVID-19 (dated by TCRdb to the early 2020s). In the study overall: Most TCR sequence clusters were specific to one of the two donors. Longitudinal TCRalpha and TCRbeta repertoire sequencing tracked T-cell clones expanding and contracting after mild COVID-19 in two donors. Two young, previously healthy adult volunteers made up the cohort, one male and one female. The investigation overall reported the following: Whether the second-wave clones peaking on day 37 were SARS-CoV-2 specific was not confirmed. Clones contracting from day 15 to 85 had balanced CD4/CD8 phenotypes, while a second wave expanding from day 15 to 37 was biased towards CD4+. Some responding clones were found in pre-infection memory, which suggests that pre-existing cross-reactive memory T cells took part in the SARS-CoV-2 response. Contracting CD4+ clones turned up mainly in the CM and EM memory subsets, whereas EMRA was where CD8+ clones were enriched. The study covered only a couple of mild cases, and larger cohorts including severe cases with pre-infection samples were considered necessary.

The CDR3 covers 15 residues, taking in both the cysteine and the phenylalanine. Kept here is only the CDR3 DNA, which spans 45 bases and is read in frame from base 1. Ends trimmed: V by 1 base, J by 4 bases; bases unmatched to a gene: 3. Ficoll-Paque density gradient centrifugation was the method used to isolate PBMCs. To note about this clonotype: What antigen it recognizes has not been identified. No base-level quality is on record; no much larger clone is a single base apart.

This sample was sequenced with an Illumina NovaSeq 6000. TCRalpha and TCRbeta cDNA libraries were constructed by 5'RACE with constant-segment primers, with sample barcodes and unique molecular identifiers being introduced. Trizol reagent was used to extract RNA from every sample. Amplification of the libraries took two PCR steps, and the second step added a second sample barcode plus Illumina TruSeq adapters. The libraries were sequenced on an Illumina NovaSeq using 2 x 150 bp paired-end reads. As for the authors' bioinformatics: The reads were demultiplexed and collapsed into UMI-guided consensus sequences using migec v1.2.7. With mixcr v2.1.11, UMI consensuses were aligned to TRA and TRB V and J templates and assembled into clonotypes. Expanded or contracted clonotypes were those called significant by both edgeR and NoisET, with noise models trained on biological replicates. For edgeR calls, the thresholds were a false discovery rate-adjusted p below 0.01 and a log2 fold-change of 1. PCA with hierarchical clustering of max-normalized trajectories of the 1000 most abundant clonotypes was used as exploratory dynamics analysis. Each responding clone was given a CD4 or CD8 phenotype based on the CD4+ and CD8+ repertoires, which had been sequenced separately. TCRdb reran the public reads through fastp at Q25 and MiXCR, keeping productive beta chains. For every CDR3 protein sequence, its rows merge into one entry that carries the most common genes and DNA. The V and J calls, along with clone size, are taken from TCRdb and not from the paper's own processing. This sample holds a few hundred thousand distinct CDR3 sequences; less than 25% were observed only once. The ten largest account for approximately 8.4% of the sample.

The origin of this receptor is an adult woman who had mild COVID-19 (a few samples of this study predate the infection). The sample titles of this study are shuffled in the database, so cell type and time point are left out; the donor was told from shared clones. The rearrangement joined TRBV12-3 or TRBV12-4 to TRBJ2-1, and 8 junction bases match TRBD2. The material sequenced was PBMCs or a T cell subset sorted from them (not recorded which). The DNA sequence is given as TGTGCCAGCAGTTTAGAGACTAGCGAGTACAATGAGCAGTTCTTC. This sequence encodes CASSLETSEYNEQFF.